This TCR beta chain came from a study of T cells in Graves' hyperthyroidism and ophthalmopathy. V was trimmed by 6 bases and J by 8 bases, leaving 12 bases between them. Germline V CDR1 and CDR2: KGHDR, SFDVKD. There are 12 residues in the CDR3. Study-level findings and limits: Among thyroid clonotypes expanded above 0.001, most also appeared in blood. A 13 V-J model separated ophthalmopathy from stable hyperthyroidism.

This clonotype appeared many times. Its target is unknown. Researchers took RNA transcripts and amplified the TCR beta CDR3 regions from them. HTBI primers drove first-round RT-PCR of the TCR CDR3. TCRdb used MiXCR to reprocess the multiplex PCR reads, holding one entry per CDR3 protein. Among 300,000 to 450,000 distinct CDR3 sequences listed, roughly 18% were seen once. What was sequenced was blood. V and J are TRBV24-1 and TRBJ1-2; D is unresolved. The sequence came from a middle-aged woman with Graves' ophthalmopathy. CDR3 residues: CATSSGSFGYTF. In DNA form, the CDR3 reads TGTGCCACCAGTTCGGGGAGTTTCGGCTACACCTTC.